The next 30 T cell receptor beta chains were all read from a single sample in a study of metastatic and nonmetastatic thyroid tumors. All patients reached thyroid surgery having received no treatment beforehand. TCRdb reprocessed the PCR reads via MiXCR. This table has some 90,000 clones, around 7.8% appearing once. The sample consisted of blood. The receptors stem from a female donor with papillary thyroid cancer or a benign thyroid nodule (not recorded which). Some clones in this sample may be carry-over from other donors' samples.

This clone was found many times. This chain joins TRBV19 and TRBJ1-1; weak D call: TRBD1 (5 bases). The germline gives CDR1 LNHDA, CDR2 SQIVND (reference sequence). The V end was cut by 5 bases, the J end by 0 bases, with 16 bases between. The length of the CDR3 is 16 residues. The CDR3 nucleotides read TGTGCCAGTAGTCCCGCCTCGACAGCAATGAACACTGAAGCTTTCTTT. It specifies CASSPASTAMNTEAFF.

This clone was recorded many times. The chain recombines TRBV7-7 with TRBJ2-5; no clear D. The CDR3 runs to 14 residues. The V and J ends lost 1 base and 5 bases respectively, with 11 bases between them. The germline V gene has CDR1 SSHAT and CDR2 FNYEAQ (reference sequence). The CDR3 DNA reads TGTGCCAGCAGCTTAGTCGGTAGCAGGGAGACCCAGTACTTC. It translates to CASSLVGSRETQYF.

The rearrangement uses TRBV4-1 and TRBJ2-7; TRBD2 might be the D (5 bases). V was shortened by 3 bases and J by 0 bases, with 15 bases between the two germline ends. The germline V gene has CDR1 MGHRA and CDR2 YSYEKL. This CDR3 has 16 amino acids. The CDR3 region is CASSHESTGSSYEQYF. The CDR3 nucleotides are TGCGCCAGCAGCCATGAGTCTACGGGAAGCTCCTACGAGCAGTACTTC.

As regards this clone: This clone may be a read error of a much larger clone one base away. J is TRBJ2-5 and V is TRBV7-8, with D tentatively TRBD1 or TRBD2 (6 bases each). The CDR3 is made up of 16 amino acids. Germline CDR1 reads SGHVS; CDR2 reads FQNEAQ. The CDR3 sequence is CANSLEGGGARETQYF. The CDR3 coding sequence is TGTGCCAACAGCCTAGAGGGGGGAGGAGCGCGAGAGACCCAGTACTTC.

This clone has a count of ten or more. The V call is TRBV28, the J call TRBJ2-2, with TRBD1 identical over 10 bases. Germline CDR1 reads MDHEN; CDR2 reads SYDVKM. The CDR3 runs 15 residues. Unmatched junction bases numbered 6, after V lost 4 bases and J lost 7 bases. CDR3 sequence: CASSSRQGASGELFF. CDR3 in DNA: TGTGCCAGCAGTTCTAGACAGGGGGCAAGCGGGGAGCTGTTTTTT.

This clone was counted ten times or more. The chain carries TRBV7-8 and TRBJ2-5; D perhaps matches TRBD1 (6 bases). CDR1 and CDR2 (germline): SGHVS, FQNEAQ. Trimming removed 3 bases from V and 0 bases from J, with 17 bases in between. The CDR3 consists of 17 residues. The CDR3 reads CASSFRGYGMYQETQYF. The CDR3 nucleotides are TGTGCCAGCAGCTTTAGGGGGTATGGGATGTACCAAGAGACCCAGTACTTC.

This clone was counted ten times or more. The chain has TRBV5-1 and TRBJ2-3; 8 bases agree with TRBD2. CDR1 is SGHRS and CDR2 is YFSETQ in the germline V gene. The V segment lost 4 bases and the J segment 2 bases; nucleotides outside the gene matches: 3. This CDR3 has 14 amino acids. CDR3 sequence: CASSPGGATDTQYF. Written as DNA, the CDR3 is TGCGCCAGCAGCCCCGGGGGGGCCACAGATACGCAGTATTTT.

This clone was counted between two and nine times. This may be a read error: a much more frequent sequence differs by one nucleotide. The sample holds other DNA sequences that translate to the same CDR3. J is TRBJ2-7 and V is TRBV2; D could derive from TRBD1 or TRBD2 (6 bases each). The CDR3 totals 15 residues. In germline, CDR1 is SNHLY, CDR2 FYNNEI. The V end was cut by 3 bases, the J end by 4 bases, with 16 bases between. CDR3 nucleotides: TGTGCCAGCAGTGATGCGCAGGGGACTGCTTACGAGCAGTACTTC. It encodes CASSDAQGTAYEQYF.

This clone occurred many times. CDR3 protein: CASSPSGDYGYTF. CDR3 bases: TGTGCCAGCAGCCCCTCAGGGGACTATGGCTACACCTTC. The chain links TRBV5-5 to TRBJ1-2; TRBD1 might be the D (6 bases). CDR1 SGHKS and CDR2 YYEKEE come from the germline V gene (reference sequence). The V and J ends lost 4 bases and 3 bases respectively, with 10 bases between them. The CDR3 is 13 amino acids. Variable domain in full (rest from reference TRBV5-5 and TRBJ1-2): DAGVTQSPTHLIKTRGQQVTLRCSPISGHKSVSWYQQVLGQGPQFIFQYYEKEERGRGNFPDRFSARQFPNYSSELNVNALLLGDSALYLCASSPSGDYGYTFGSGTRLTVV.

In its sample, this clone was seen many times. Other DNA sequences in this sample translate to the same CDR3. This chain links TRBV18 with TRBJ2-1; D might be TRBD2 (6 bases). The CDR3 is made up of 16 amino acids. V was trimmed by 5 bases and J by 6 bases, leaving 20 bases between them. Germline-derived CDR1 and CDR2 are KGHSH and LQKENI. CDR3 region: CASSWMASARGNEQFF. CDR3 nucleotides: TGTGCCAGCTCATGGATGGCGTCGGCGCGGGGCAATGAGCAGTTCTTC.

This clone has a count of ten or more. The chain employs TRBV20-1 and TRBJ2-3, with 7 bases matching TRBD2. CDR3 length: 13 residues. The junction had 5 bases not matched to a gene; V was cut back by 6 bases and J by 2 bases. The germline CDR1 and CDR2 sequences are DFQATT and SNEGSKA (reference sequence). CDR3 protein: CSARDYYTDTQYF. The CDR3 DNA reads TGCAGTGCCAGGGACTACTACACAGATACGCAGTATTTT.

Only one count was recorded for this clone. A much bigger clone sits one base away, suggesting this may be a read error. The CDR3 ends on some other residue instead of the conserved phenylalanine or tryptophan, so this is likely a read error. This chain joins TRBV5-1 and TRBJ2-4; TRBD1 agrees at 10 bases. Germline trimming cut 0 bases from V and 1 base from J; bases unmatched to any gene: 1. This CDR3 spans 16 amino acids. Germline V CDR1 and CDR2: SGHRS, YFSETQ. The CDR3 bases are TGCGCCAGCAGCTTGGGACAGGGGGCTGCCAAAAACATTCAGTACCTC. Translated: CASSLGQGAAKNIQYL.

This clone was counted at least ten times. The chain joins TRBV28 to TRBJ2-3; 10 bases align to TRBD2. J gave up 3 bases and V 7 bases, and 4 bases lay outside the gene matches. Germline V gene sequence: CDR1 MDHEN, CDR2 SYDVKM. The CDR3 runs to 14 residues. The CDR3 DNA is TGTGCCAGCATCAGCGGGGGGGCAACAGATACGCAGTATTTT. Translation gives CASISGGATDTQYF.

The sample holds many counts of this clone. This chain joins TRBV6-1 and TRBJ2-2; possibly TRBD2 for D (6 bases). The CDR3 sequence is 14 residues long. V lost 6 bases and J 4 bases, leaving 12 bases between the germline ends. Germline-derived CDR1 and CDR2 are MNHNS and SASEGT. CDR3 protein: CASRGGAGTGELFF. The CDR3 nucleotides read TGTGCCAGCAGAGGAGGGGCTGGCACCGGGGAGCTGTTTTTT.

A remark on this clone: Possible read error: a much larger clone is one base away. Within the sample, other DNA sequences also encode this same CDR3. This chain connects TRBV24-1 to TRBJ2-3; 8 bases map to TRBD1. The trim removed 4 bases at V and 2 bases at J, leaving 19 bases unmatched. Germline CDR1 KGHDR, CDR2 SFDVKD. The CDR3 contains 20 residues. CDR3 amino acids: CATSEIRGQWAQPLTDTQYF. Written as DNA, the CDR3 is TGTGCCACCAGTGAGATCAGGGGGCAGTGGGCGCAACCACTCACAGATACGCAGTATTTT.

The genes are TRBV20-1 and TRBJ2-6; 7 bases line up with TRBD1. V lost 1 base to trimming and J lost 6 bases; unmatched junction nucleotides: 18. The CDR3 is 19 amino acids. CDR1 is DFQATT, CDR2 SNEGSKA, per germline (reference sequence). This CDR3 is CSARGVSDRVSLQANVLTF. CDR3 sequence (DNA): TGCAGTGCTAGAGGGGTTAGCGACAGGGTCTCTCTGCAGGCCAACGTCCTGACTTTC.

This clone has a count of ten or more. The chain has TRBV9 and TRBJ2-1; 10 nucleotides align to TRBD2. Germline V CDR1 and CDR2: SGDLS, YYNGEE. This CDR3 region has 15 residues. After removal of 2 bases from V and 7 bases from J, the junction contained 6 bases not matched to a gene. The CDR3 DNA reads TGTGCCAGCAGCGTGAGCGGGGGGGCGGTAAATGAGCAGTTCTTC. Translated, it gives CASSVSGGAVNEQFF.

Regarding this clone: This may come from a read error, since a much larger clone is one base off. The chain has TRBV20-1 and TRBJ2-5; a weak D match, TRBD2 (6 bases). CDR1 is DFQATT and CDR2 is SNEGSKA in the germline V gene (reference sequence). Trimming cost V 6 bases and J 5 bases, with 16 bases left between them. The CDR3 covers 13 residues. CDR3 in DNA: TGCAGTGCATCAGAGTGGGGGGAGGAGACCCAGTACTTC. This sequence encodes CSASEWGEETQYF.

This clone was detected ten times or more. The chain couples TRBV27 to TRBJ2-1; TRBD2 might be the D (5 bases). CDR3 length: 15 residues. Germline V CDR1 and CDR2: MNHEY, SMNVEV (reference sequence). Trimming pared 6 bases from V and 4 bases from J, leaving 16 bases between. The CDR3 protein is CASRLRESLYNEQFF. DNA for the CDR3: TGTGCCAGCAGGTTGAGGGAGTCTTTATACAATGAGCAGTTCTTC.

This clone showed up just a few times. The chain recombines TRBV30 with TRBJ1-4; 7 nucleotides agree with TRBD1. This CDR3 is built from 15 residues. J lost 7 bases, V lost 1 base, and 9 bases had no gene match. From germline, CDR1 is GTSNPN and CDR2 SVGIG (reference sequence). The CDR3 coding sequence is TGTGCCTGGAGTGGGCTAGGACAGGACAGTGAAAAACTGTTTTTT. Amino acid sequence: CAWSGLGQDSEKLFF.

This clone has a handful of counts. The chain has TRBV7-9 and TRBJ2-5; D unclear. The CDR3 covers 13 residues. Trimming removed 1 base from V and 5 bases from J, with 8 bases in between. Germline V gene data show CDR1 as SEHNR and CDR2 as FQNEAQ (reference sequence). The CDR3 spells CASSLVAAETQYF. CDR3 DNA: TGTGCCAGCAGCTTAGTGGCAGCCGAGACCCAGTACTTC.

A remark on this clone: Being one base from a much bigger clone, this may be a read error. V and J are TRBV27 and TRBJ1-1; D remains ambiguous. Looked up from germline, CDR1 is MNHEY and CDR2 is SMNVEV (reference sequence). The V gene lost 5 bases and the J gene lost 1 base, with 8 bases spanning the gap. This CDR3 comprises 13 residues. CDR3 DNA: TGTGCCAGCAGTCGACGAGAGAACACTGAAGCTTTCTTT. This codes for CASSRRENTEAFF.

This clone showed up many times. In DNA, the CDR3 is TGCGCCAGCAGCCCTAATACAGGGAACACCGGGGAGCTGTTTTTT. Protein sequence: CASSPNTGNTGELFF. This chain joins TRBV5-1 and TRBJ2-2, with D possibly matching TRBD1 (5 bases). Trimming removed 4 bases at V and 1 base at J, with 11 bases between. Germline V gene lookup returns CDR1 SGHRS and CDR2 YFSETQ. CDR3 length equals 15 residues.

This chain joins TRBV19 and TRBJ2-5; D might be TRBD1 (6 bases). V was clipped by 4 bases and J by 0 bases, with 18 bases between them. Germline CDR1 LNHDA, CDR2 SQIVND (reference sequence). The CDR3 loop spans 17 amino acids. CDR3 in amino acids: CASSRSRLDSHQETQYF. In DNA, the CDR3 is TGTGCCAGTAGTAGAAGCCGCCTGGACAGCCACCAAGAGACCCAGTACTTC.

This clone was counted between two and nine times. J is TRBJ1-2 and V is TRBV5-1; TRBD1 agrees at 7 bases. The CDR3 covers 12 residues. Unmatched junction bases numbered 5, after V lost 4 bases and J lost 8 bases. The germline V gene has CDR1 SGHRS and CDR2 YFSETQ. The CDR3 DNA sequence: TGCGCCAGCAGCGTACAGGGGCAAGGCTACACCTTC. It encodes CASSVQGQGYTF.

This clone was detected many times. This rearrangement joins TRBV6-2 or TRBV6-3 to TRBJ1-5; 7 nucleotides agree with TRBD1. CDR3 length: 14 amino acids. V was clipped by 5 bases and J by 5 bases; unmatched bases: 6. CDR1 and CDR2 from the germline V gene are MNHEY and SVGEGT. CDR3 sequence reads: CASSMGTDYQPQHF. The CDR3 nucleotides read TGTGCCAGCAGTATGGGGACAGATTATCAGCCCCAGCATTTT.

The chain is built from TRBV19 and TRBJ2-5; TRBD2 might be the D (5 bases). The V gene lost 3 bases and the J gene lost 2 bases, with 10 bases spanning the gap. CDR1 is LNHDA, CDR2 SQIVND, per germline (reference sequence). CDR3 length: 14 residues. CDR3 in amino acids: CASSMMGRQETQYF. The CDR3 coding sequence is TGTGCCAGTAGTATGATGGGGAGACAAGAGACCCAGTACTTC.

This clone was recorded many times. The chain joins TRBV3-1 to TRBJ1-4; D not certain. The CDR3 sequence is 15 residues long. V lost 2 bases and J lost 0, with 7 bases in between. The germline V gene has CDR1 LGHDT and CDR2 YNNKEL (reference sequence). This CDR3 is CASSQLLATNEKLFF. The CDR3, as DNA: TGTGCCAGCAGCCAACTACTGGCAACTAATGAAAAACTGTTTTTT.

This clone was counted a few times. One end of the junction varies from germline; a read error may be responsible. This chain's CDR3 is CTSSLTGESYNEQFF. The CDR3 DNA sequence: TGCACCAGCAGCTTGACAGGGGAATCCTACAATGAGCAGTTCTTC. The genes are TRBV5-1 and TRBJ2-1, with TRBD1 matching over 8 bases. This CDR3 has 15 amino acids. Germline CDR1 is SGHRS and CDR2 is YFSETQ.

This clone occurred many times. Other DNA sequences within the sample encode an identical CDR3. The V call is TRBV6-1, the J call TRBJ1-2; D unresolved. The V end lost 6 bases, the J end lost 3 bases, and 14 bases lay between the germline ends. Germline V CDR1 and CDR2: MNHNS, SASEGT. The CDR3 runs to 14 residues. The CDR3 spells CASSQTGMDYGYTF. The CDR3 nucleotides are TGTGCCAGCAGCCAAACCGGGATGGACTATGGCTACACCTTC.